These 28 T cell receptor beta chains were all obtained from the same sample, sequenced in a study of technical replicates of blood from a handful of donors. Sequencing used immunoSEQ multiplex PCR; TCRdb keeps in-frame clones, though not all of them. The profile covers under 85,000 clones, with roughly 96% appearing a single time and 0.2% to 0.25% taken by the ten largest. Sequencing used T cells isolated from PBMCs. Every receptor here comes from a human donor in good health.

The chain has TRBV5-1 and TRBJ2-7; 12 bases agree with TRBD1. V lost 7 bases, J lost 4 bases, and 6 bases stayed unmatched. CDR1 and CDR2 (germline): SGHRS, YFSETQ. The CDR3 loop spans 14 amino acids. The CDR3 is CASAGTGGAYEQYF. In DNA form, the CDR3 reads TGCGCCAGCGCCGGGACAGGGGGCGCGTACGAGCAGTACTTC.

V usage is TRBV10-1 and J usage is TRBJ2-1, with 7 bases fitting TRBD2. The CDR3 has 17 residues. From germline, CDR1 is WNHNN and CDR2 SYGVQD (reference sequence). After removal of 0 bases from V and 0 bases from J, the junction contained 5 bases not matched to a gene. CDR3: CASSESSGASSYNEQFF. In nucleotides, the CDR3 is TGCGCCAGCAGTGAGTCGAGCGGGGCTAGCTCCTACAATGAGCAGTTCTTC.

Only one count was recorded for this clone. CDR3 DNA: TGTGCCAGCAGCTTAGGACCAGCGGGAGGGAACACCGGGGAGCTGTTTTTT. Amino acid sequence: CASSLGPAGGNTGELFF. The genes are TRBV7-9 and TRBJ2-2, with 9 bases identical to TRBD2. From germline, CDR1 is SEHNR and CDR2 FQNEAQ (reference sequence). The trim removed 1 base at V and 1 base at J, leaving 4 bases unmatched. CDR3 size: 17 residues.

CDR3 in amino acids: CASSLFRGGSQPQHF. CDR3 bases: TGTGCCAGCAGTTTATTTCGGGGGGGAAGCCAGCCCCAGCATTTT. The chain joins TRBV28 to TRBJ1-5; D perhaps matches TRBD1 (5 bases). The CDR3 loop spans 15 amino acids. Trimming removed 1 base at V and 7 bases at J, with 14 bases between. Germline loops: CDR1 MDHEN, CDR2 SYDVKM.

The chain links TRBV7-8 to TRBJ2-2; TRBD1 is a possible D gene (6 bases). The ends were cut back, 0 bases at V and 1 base at J, with 12 bases in the middle. The CDR3 is made up of 17 amino acids. In germline, CDR1 is SGHVS, CDR2 FQNEAQ. CDR3 sequence reads: CASSLASPQGNTGELFF. CDR3 nucleotides: TGTGCCAGCAGCTTAGCCTCGCCACAGGGGAACACCGGGGAGCTGTTTTTT.

The chain employs TRBV14 and TRBJ1-1; 7 bases are shared with TRBD1. There are 14 residues in the CDR3. With 4 bases clipped from V and 5 bases from J, the junction kept 7 bases outside the gene matches. Germline loops: CDR1 SGHDN, CDR2 FVKESK. The CDR3 DNA follows: TGTGCCAGCAGCCTTGCGACAGGGCGGACTGAAGCTTTCTTT. Translation gives CASSLATGRTEAFF.

The chain employs TRBV28 and TRBJ1-2; no firm D call. Trimming took 6 bases from V and 1 from J, leaving 3 bases between them. The CDR3 has 11 residues. Germline V gene data show CDR1 as MDHEN and CDR2 as SYDVKM. The CDR3 DNA is TGTGCCAGCAGACATAACTATGGCTACACCTTC. Encoded protein: CASRHNYGYTF.

A word on this clone: Other nucleotide sequences in the sample specify the same CDR3. The chain employs TRBV5-1 and TRBJ2-3; D is perhaps TRBD1 (5 bases). Germline CDR1 and CDR2: SGHRS and YFSETQ. Trimming removed 0 bases from V and 3 bases from J, with 8 bases in between. This CDR3 has 14 amino acids. CDR3 sequence: CASSLGQTTDTQYF. CDR3 nucleotides: TGCGCCAGCAGCTTGGGACAGACAACAGATACGCAGTATTTT.

The CDR3 is CASSEFGLAEKSSYNEQFF. CDR3 DNA sequence: TGTGCCAGCAGTGAATTCGGACTAGCGGAAAAGAGCTCCTACAATGAGCAGTTCTTC. The chain combines TRBV2 with TRBJ2-1, with 10 bases aligning to TRBD2. The V and J ends lost 2 bases and 0 bases, in that order; junction bases with no gene match: 10. Germline CDR1 is SNHLY and CDR2 is FYNNEI. The CDR3 sequence is 19 residues long.

Only one count was recorded for this clone. The V and J genes are TRBV5-1 and TRBJ2-2; TRBD1 agrees at 8 bases. Germline V CDR1 and CDR2: SGHRS, YFSETQ. V was clipped by 1 base and J by 3 bases; unmatched bases: 2. The CDR3 extends over 15 amino acids. CDR3 sequence: CASSLTGGDTGELFF. The CDR3 region has the DNA TGCGCCAGCAGCTTGACAGGGGGTGACACCGGGGAGCTGTTTTTT.

V and J are TRBV11-2 and TRBJ2-1, with 10 positions matching TRBD2. With 5 bases clipped from V and 6 bases from J, the junction kept 10 bases outside the gene matches. The CDR3 is 16 residues long. Germline lookup yields CDR1 SGHAT and CDR2 FQNNGV. This chain's CDR3 is CASSHSGRARGNEQFF. The CDR3 region has the DNA TGTGCCAGCAGCCACAGCGGGAGGGCCAGGGGCAATGAGCAGTTCTTC.

This chain uses TRBV2 with TRBJ2-7; D gene unclear. This CDR3 is 16 amino acids long. Germline CDR1 is SNHLY and CDR2 is FYNNEI. V was cut by 3 bases and J by 0 bases, with 15 bases left in between. The CDR3 region has the DNA TGTGCCAGCAGTGACTTTCGAAGCGCAAGCTCCTACGAGCAGTACTTC. Amino acid sequence: CASSDFRSASSYEQYF.

The CDR3 loop is CASSPREAGLQETQYF. CDR3 sequence (DNA): TGTGCCAGCTCACCAAGGGAAGCGGGGCTCCAAGAGACCCAGTACTTC. The chain carries TRBV18 and TRBJ2-5; 7 bases agree with TRBD2. Germline lookup yields CDR1 KGHSH and CDR2 LQKENI. The CDR3 contains 16 residues. With 2 bases clipped from V and 1 base from J, the junction kept 7 bases outside the gene matches.

The chain couples TRBV11-1 to TRBJ2-2; D might be TRBD1 (5 bases). The germline V gene encodes CDR1 SGHAT and CDR2 FQDESV (reference sequence). The V end lost 8 bases, the J end lost 5 bases, and 15 bases lay between the germline ends. The CDR3 runs to 14 residues. The CDR3 region is CASRRQSYTGELFF. The CDR3, as DNA: TGTGCCAGCCGCCGACAGTCTTATACCGGGGAGCTGTTTTTT.

The chain uses TRBV7-9 and TRBJ2-2; perhaps TRBD2 as D (5 bases). V shed 7 bases and J shed 6 bases, with 21 bases lying between them. The CDR3 runs 16 residues. Germline V lookup: CDR1 SEHNR, CDR2 FQNEAQ (reference sequence). The CDR3 coding sequence is TGTGCCAGCATCTACGCGGGCTTGGCGTCGGCCGGGGAGCTGTTTTTT. It encodes CASIYAGLASAGELFF.

This clone occurred once. V gene TRBV9 combines with J gene TRBJ2-5, with D perhaps TRBD2 (5 bases). Deletions cut 4 bases from V and 7 bases from J, with 11 bases between. Germline-derived CDR1 and CDR2 are SGDLS and YYNGEE. The CDR3 runs to 12 residues. The CDR3 nucleotides are TGTGCCAGCAGCCCGCAAGAGGGGACCCAGTACTTC. Amino acid sequence: CASSPQEGTQYF.

This chain joins TRBV10-1 and TRBJ2-1; 14 bases match TRBD2. The CDR3 spans 18 residues. V dropped 5 bases and J dropped 4; count of bases not matched to a gene: 10. Germline CDR1 is WNHNN and CDR2 is SYGVQD (reference sequence). The CDR3 region is CASSPGLAGVRGYNEQFF. CDR3 sequence (DNA): TGCGCCAGCAGTCCGGGACTAGCGGGAGTGAGGGGGTACAATGAGCAGTTCTTC.

The rearrangement joins TRBV2 to TRBJ1-1, with TRBD1 identical over 12 bases. The CDR3 is 20 residues long. The germline V gene encodes CDR1 SNHLY and CDR2 FYNNEI. The V segment lost 6 bases and the J segment 6 bases; nucleotides outside the gene matches: 23. CDR3 nucleotide sequence: TGTGCCAGCAGAGGCCCCGGGACAGGGGGCGCCAAGTTAAGGTCGCCTGAAGCTTTCTTT. Translation: CASRGPGTGGAKLRSPEAFF.

The V call is TRBV28, the J call TRBJ1-5; 9 nucleotides match TRBD1. Germline V gene sequence: CDR1 MDHEN, CDR2 SYDVKM. Trimming removed 5 bases from V and 1 base from J; junction bases left unmatched: 3. This CDR3 contains 15 residues. The CDR3 bases are TGTGCCAGCAGTCACAGGGGGCGAAGCAATCAGCCCCAGCATTTT. It encodes CASSHRGRSNQPQHF.

V usage is TRBV27 and J usage is TRBJ2-7; 9 positions agree with TRBD1. CDR1 MNHEY and CDR2 SMNVEV come from the germline V gene (reference sequence). Trimming removed 5 bases from V and 5 bases from J; junction bases left unmatched: 4. This CDR3 is built from 13 residues. Here the CDR3 DNA reads TGTGCCAGCAGTATACAGGGGGCGGACGAGCAGTACTTC. Translating gives CASSIQGADEQYF.

The V gene is TRBV19, the J gene TRBJ2-5, with D maybe TRBD2 (6 bases). Germline-derived CDR1 and CDR2 are LNHDA and SQIVND (reference sequence). V was clipped by 8 bases and J by 2 bases, with 15 bases between them. There are 14 residues in the CDR3. CDR3 bases: TGTGCCAGTTCACTATCGGGAGTACAAGAGACCCAGTACTTC. It encodes CASSLSGVQETQYF. The full variable domain, in which reference TRBV19 and TRBJ2-5 provide the parts outside the CDR3, is DGGITQSPKYLFRKEGQNVTLSCEQNLNHDAMYWYRQDPGQGLRLIYYSQIVNDFQKGDIAEGYSVSREKKESFPLTVTSAQKNPTAFYLCASSLSGVQETQYFGPGTRLLVL.

The rearrangement links TRBV7-9 to TRBJ2-1; weak D call: TRBD2 (5 bases). The germline V gene encodes CDR1 SEHNR and CDR2 FQNEAQ (reference sequence). This CDR3 spans 15 amino acids. V was trimmed by 4 bases and J by 0 bases, leaving 10 bases between them. Written as DNA, the CDR3 is TGTGCCAGCAGCTCTGGACTCAACTCCTACAATGAGCAGTTCTTC. The encoded protein is CASSSGLNSYNEQFF.

The chain is built from TRBV5-1 and TRBJ2-5; TRBD2 matches 8 bases. CDR1 and CDR2 (germline): SGHRS, YFSETQ. V was pared by 0 bases and J by 2 bases, with 0 bases of the junction left unmatched. This CDR3 region has 14 residues. The CDR3 reads CASSLGLAQETQYF. CDR3 nucleotide sequence: TGCGCCAGCAGCTTGGGACTAGCGCAAGAGACCCAGTACTTC.

This chain uses TRBV5-4 with TRBJ2-1, with 7 bases matching TRBD1. CDR1 is SGHNT, CDR2 YYREEE, per germline (reference sequence). The CDR3 is 14 residues long. With 4 bases clipped from V and 3 bases from J, the junction kept 4 bases outside the gene matches. The CDR3 nucleotides read TGTGCCAGCAGCCCGGACAGGAGCTACAATGAGCAGTTCTTC. Translated: CASSPDRSYNEQFF.

The chain is built from TRBV27 and TRBJ1-1, with D possibly TRBD1 on 6 matching bases. The CDR3 totals 11 residues. V lost 7 bases and J 5 bases, leaving 8 bases between the germline ends. In germline, CDR1 is MNHEY, CDR2 SMNVEV (reference sequence). CDR3 region: CASMRGTEAFF. The DNA for the CDR3 is TGTGCCAGCATGAGGGGGACTGAAGCTTTCTTT.

This clone was detected only once. The V gene is TRBV15, the J gene TRBJ1-2, with a weak D call TRBD1 (6 bases). The length of the CDR3 is 16 residues. Germline V lookup: CDR1 LNHNV, CDR2 YYDKDF (reference sequence). V was trimmed by 0 bases and J by 8 bases, leaving 19 bases between them. CDR3 bases: TGTGCCACCAGCAGAGATTTTGCAGGGACACAGTGGGGCTACACCTTC. Its protein is CATSRDFAGTQWGYTF.

The rearrangement uses TRBV7-8 and TRBJ2-1; D call uncertain. Per the germline V gene, CDR1 is SGHVS and CDR2 is FQNEAQ. The CDR3 length is 14 residues. Deletions cut 3 bases from V and 0 bases from J, with 6 bases between. CDR3 bases: TGTGCCAGCAGCTTCCCGAGCTCCTACAATGAGCAGTTCTTC. It yields the protein CASSFPSSYNEQFF.

The chain carries TRBV4-1 and TRBJ2-2; 9 bases align to TRBD1. Germline CDR1 reads MGHRA; CDR2 reads YSYEKL. V lost 4 bases and J lost 5; bases outside the gene matches: 14. The CDR3 has 18 residues. The CDR3 DNA follows: TGCGCCAGCAGCCGACAAGGAACCGGGACAGGGAAAACCGGGGAGCTGTTTTTT. It translates to CASSRQGTGTGKTGELFF.